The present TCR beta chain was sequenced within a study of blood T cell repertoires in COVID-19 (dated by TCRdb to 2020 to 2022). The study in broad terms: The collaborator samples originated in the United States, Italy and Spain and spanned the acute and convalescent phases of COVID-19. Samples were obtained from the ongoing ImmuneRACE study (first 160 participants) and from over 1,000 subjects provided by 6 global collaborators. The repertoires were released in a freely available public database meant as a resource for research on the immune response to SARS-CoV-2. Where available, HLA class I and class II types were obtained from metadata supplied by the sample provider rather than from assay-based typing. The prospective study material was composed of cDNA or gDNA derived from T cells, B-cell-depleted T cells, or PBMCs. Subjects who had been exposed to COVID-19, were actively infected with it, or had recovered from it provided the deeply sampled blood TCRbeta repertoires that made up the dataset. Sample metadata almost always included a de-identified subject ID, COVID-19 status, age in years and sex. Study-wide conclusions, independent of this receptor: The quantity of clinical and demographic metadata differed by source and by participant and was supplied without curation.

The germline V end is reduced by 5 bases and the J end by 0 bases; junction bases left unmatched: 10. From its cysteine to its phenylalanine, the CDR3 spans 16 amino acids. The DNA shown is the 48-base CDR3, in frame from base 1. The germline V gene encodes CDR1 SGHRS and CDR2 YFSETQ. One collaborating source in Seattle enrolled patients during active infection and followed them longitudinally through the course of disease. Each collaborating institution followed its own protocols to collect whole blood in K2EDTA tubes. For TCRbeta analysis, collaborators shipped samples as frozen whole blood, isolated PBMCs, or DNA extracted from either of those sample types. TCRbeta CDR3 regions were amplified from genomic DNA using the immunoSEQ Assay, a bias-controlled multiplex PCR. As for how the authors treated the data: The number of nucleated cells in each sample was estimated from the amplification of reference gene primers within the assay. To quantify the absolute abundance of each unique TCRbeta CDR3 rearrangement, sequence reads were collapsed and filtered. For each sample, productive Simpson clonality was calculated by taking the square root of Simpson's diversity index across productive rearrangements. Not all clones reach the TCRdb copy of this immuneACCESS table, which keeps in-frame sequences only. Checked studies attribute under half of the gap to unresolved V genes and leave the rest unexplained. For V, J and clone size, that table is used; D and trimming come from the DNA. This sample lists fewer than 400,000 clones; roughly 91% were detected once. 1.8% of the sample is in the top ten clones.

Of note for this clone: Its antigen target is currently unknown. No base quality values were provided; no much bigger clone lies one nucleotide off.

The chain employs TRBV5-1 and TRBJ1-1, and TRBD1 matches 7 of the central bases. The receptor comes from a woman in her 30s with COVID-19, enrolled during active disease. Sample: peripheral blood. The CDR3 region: CASSSTGVDLNTEAFF. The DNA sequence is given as TGCGCCAGCAGTTCAACAGGGGTGGACTTGAACACTGAAGCTTTCTTT.